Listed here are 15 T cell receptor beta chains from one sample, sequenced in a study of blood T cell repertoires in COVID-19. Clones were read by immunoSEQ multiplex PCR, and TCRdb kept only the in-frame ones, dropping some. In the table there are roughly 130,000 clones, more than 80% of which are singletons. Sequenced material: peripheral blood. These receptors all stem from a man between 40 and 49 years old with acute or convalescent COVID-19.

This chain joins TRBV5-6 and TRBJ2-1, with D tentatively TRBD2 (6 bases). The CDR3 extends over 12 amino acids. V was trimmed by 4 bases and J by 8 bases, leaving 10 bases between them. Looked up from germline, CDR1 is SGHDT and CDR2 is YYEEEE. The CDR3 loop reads CASSILAHEQFF. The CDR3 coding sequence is TGTGCCAGCAGCATACTAGCTCATGAGCAGTTCTTC.

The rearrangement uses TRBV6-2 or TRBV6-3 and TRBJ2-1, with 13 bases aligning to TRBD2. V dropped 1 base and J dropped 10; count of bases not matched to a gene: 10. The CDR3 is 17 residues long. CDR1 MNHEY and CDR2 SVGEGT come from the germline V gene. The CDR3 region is CASSYFRLAGGLSEQFF. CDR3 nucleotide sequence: TGTGCCAGCAGTTACTTCCGACTAGCGGGGGGCCTGTCCGAGCAGTTCTTC.

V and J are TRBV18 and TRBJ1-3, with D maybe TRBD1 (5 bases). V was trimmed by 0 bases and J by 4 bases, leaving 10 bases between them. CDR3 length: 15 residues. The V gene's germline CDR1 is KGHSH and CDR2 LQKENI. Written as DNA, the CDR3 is TGTGCCAGCTCACCACCGGGCAGGGTGGGAAACACCATATATTTT. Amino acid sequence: CASSPPGRVGNTIYF.

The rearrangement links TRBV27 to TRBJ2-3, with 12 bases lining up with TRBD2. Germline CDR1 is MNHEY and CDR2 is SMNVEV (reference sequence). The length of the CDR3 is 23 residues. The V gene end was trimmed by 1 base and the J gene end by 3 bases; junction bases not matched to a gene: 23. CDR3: CASSLFGLAGIIVGGITTDTQYF. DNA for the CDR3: TGTGCCAGCAGTTTATTCGGACTAGCGGGAATTATTGTTGGGGGGATCACAACAGATACGCAGTATTTT.

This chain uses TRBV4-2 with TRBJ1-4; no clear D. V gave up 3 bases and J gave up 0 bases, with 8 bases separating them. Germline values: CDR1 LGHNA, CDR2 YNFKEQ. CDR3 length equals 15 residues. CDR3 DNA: TGTGCCAGCAGCCACGGAGCCTCAACTAATGAAAAACTGTTTTTT. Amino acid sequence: CASSHGASTNEKLFF.

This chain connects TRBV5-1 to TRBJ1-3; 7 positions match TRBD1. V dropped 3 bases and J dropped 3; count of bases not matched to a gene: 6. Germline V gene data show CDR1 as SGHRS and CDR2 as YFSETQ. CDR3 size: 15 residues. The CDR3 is CASSSGDRDGNTIYF. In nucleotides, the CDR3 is TGCGCCAGCAGCTCGGGAGACAGGGATGGAAACACCATATATTTT.

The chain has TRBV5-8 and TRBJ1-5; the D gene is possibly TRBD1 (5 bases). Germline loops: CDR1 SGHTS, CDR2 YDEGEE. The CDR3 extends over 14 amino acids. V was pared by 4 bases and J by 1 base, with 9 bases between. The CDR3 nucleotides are TGTGCCAGCAGCGGGGGGTACAGCAATCAGCCCCAGCATTTT. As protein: CASSGGYSNQPQHF.

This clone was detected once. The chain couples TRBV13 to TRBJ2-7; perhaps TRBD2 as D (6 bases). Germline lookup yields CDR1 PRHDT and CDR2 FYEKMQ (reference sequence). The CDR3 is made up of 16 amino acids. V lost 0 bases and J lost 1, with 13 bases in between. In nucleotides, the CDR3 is TGTGCCAGCAGCTTAGGGGTAGCGGCTACTTCCTACGAGCAGTACTTC. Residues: CASSLGVAATSYEQYF.

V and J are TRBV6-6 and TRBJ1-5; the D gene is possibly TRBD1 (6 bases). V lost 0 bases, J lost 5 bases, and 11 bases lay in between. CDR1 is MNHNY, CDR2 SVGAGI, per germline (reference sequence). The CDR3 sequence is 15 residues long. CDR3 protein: CASSYSRGRDQPQHF. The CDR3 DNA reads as TGTGCCAGCAGTTACTCGCGGGGGCGAGATCAGCCCCAGCATTTT.

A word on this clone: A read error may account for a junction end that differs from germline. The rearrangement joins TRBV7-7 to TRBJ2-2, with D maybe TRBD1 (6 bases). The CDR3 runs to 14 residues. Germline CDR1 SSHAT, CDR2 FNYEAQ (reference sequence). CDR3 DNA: TGTGCTAGCAGCTCGGGACATATGGACGGGGAGCTGTTTTTT. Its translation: CASSSGHMDGELFF.

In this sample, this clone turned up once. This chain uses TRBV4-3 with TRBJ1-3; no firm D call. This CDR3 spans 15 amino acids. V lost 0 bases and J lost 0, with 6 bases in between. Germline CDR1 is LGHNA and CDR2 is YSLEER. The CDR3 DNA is TGCGCCAGCAGCCAAGATCAGGTCTCTGGAAACACCATATATTTT. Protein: CASSQDQVSGNTIYF.

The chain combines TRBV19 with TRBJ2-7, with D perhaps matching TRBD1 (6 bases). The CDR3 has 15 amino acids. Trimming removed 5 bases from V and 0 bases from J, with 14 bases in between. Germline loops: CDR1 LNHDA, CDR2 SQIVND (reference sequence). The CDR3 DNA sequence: TGTGCCAGTAGTCTCTCGACGACAGGCTCCTACGAGCAGTACTTC. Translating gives CASSLSTTGSYEQYF.

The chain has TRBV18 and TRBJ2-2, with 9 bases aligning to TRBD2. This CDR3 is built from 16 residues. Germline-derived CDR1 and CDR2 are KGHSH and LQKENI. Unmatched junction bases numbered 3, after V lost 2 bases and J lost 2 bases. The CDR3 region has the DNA TGTGCCAGCTCACCAACTAGCGGGCAAAACACCGGGGAGCTGTTTTTT. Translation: CASSPTSGQNTGELFF.

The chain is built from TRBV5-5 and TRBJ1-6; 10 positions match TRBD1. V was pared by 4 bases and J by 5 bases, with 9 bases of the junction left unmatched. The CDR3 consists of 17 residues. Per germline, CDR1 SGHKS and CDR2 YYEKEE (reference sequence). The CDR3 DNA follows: TGTGCCAGCAGCGGATCGGACAGGGGGATCAATAATTCACCCCTCCACTTT. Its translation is CASSGSDRGINNSPLHF.

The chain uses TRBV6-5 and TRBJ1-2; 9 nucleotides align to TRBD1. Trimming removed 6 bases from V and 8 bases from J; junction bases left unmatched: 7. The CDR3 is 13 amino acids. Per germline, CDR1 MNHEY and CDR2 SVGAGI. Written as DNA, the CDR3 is TGTGCCAGCAGGAGGGACAGGGAAAGCGGCTACACCTTC. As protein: CASRRDRESGYTF.